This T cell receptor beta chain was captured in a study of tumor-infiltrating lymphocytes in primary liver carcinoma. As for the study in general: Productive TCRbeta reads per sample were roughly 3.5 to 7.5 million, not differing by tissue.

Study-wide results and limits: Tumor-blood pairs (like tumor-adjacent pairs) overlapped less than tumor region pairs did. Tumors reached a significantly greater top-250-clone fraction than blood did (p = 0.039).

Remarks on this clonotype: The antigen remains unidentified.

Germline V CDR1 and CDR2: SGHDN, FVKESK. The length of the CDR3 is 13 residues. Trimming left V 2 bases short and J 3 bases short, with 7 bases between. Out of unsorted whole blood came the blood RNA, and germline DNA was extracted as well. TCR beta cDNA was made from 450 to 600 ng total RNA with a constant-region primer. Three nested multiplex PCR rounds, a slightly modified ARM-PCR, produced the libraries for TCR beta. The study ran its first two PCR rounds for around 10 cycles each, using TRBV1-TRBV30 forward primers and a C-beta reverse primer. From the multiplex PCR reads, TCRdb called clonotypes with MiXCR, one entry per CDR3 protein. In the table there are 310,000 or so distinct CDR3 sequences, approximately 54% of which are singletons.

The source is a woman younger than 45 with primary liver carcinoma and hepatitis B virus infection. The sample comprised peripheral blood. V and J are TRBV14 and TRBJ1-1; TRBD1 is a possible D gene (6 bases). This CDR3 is CASSQQGYTEAFF. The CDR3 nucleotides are TGTGCCAGCAGCCAACAGGGGTACACTGAAGCTTTCTTT.